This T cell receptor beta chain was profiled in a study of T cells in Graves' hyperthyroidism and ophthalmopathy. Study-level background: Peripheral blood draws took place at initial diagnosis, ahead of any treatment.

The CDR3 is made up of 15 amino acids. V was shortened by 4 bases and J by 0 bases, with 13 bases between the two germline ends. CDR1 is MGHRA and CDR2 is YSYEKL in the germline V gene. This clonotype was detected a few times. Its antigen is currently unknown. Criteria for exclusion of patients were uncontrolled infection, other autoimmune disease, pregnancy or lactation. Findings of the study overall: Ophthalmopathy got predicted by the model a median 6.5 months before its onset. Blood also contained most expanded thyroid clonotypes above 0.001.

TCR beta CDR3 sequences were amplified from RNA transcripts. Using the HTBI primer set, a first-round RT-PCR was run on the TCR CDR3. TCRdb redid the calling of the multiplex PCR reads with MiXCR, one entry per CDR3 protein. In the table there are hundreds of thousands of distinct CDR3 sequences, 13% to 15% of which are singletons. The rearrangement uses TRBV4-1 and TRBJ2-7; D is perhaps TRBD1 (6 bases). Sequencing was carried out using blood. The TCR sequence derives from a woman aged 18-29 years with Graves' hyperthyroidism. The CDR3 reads CASSLGTFSSYEQYF. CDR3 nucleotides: TGCGCCAGCAGCCTTGGGACATTTAGCTCCTACGAGCAGTACTTC.